The entry below gives a single T cell receptor (beta chain) sequence along with its context. Germline V gene sequence: CDR1 KGHDR, CDR2 SFDVKD. The CDR3 runs 14 residues. Deletions cut 5 bases from V and 3 bases from J, with 10 bases between. This sample stems from a study of blood T cell repertoires in COVID-19. At the level of the study: The United States, Italy and Spain were the sources of the acute and convalescent COVID-19 samples. PBMCs, B-cell-depleted T cells, or T cells provided the cDNA or gDNA that made up the material.

Enrolment of Seattle patients took place during active infection, and they were followed longitudinally. The repertoire was sequenced with immunoSEQ multiplex PCR; TCRdb's copy has only in-frame clones and lacks some. The data contain about 180,000 clones, around 85% of them singletons. Input material: peripheral blood. The sequence was obtained from a person between 65 and 80 years old with COVID-19, enrolled during active disease. V is TRBV24-1 and J is TRBJ2-1; maybe TRBD1 (6 bases). CDR3: CATSVGRGYNEQFF. The DNA for the CDR3 is TGTGCCACCAGTGTCGGCAGGGGCTACAATGAGCAGTTCTTC.